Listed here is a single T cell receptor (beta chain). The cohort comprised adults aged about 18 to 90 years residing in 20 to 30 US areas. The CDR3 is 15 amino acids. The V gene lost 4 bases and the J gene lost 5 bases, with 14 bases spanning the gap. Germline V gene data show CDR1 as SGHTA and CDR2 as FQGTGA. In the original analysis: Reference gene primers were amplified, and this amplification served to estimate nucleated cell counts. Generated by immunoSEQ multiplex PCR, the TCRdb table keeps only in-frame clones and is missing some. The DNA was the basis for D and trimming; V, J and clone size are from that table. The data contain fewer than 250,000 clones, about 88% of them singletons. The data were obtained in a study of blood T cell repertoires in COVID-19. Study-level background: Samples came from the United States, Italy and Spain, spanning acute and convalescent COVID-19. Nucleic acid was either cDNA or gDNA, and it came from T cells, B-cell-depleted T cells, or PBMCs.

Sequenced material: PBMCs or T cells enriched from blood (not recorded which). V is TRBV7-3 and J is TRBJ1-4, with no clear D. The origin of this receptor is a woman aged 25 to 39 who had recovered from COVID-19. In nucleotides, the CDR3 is TGTGCCAGCAGCTCCCCCGAGGGTAGGAATGAAAAACTGTTTTTT. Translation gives CASSSPEGRNEKLFF. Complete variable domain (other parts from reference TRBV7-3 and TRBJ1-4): GAGVSQTPSNKVTEKGKYVELRCDPISGHTALYWYRQSLGQGPEFLIYFQGTGAADDSGLPNDRFFAVRPEGSVSTLKIQRTERGDSAVYLCASSSPEGRNEKLFFGSGTQLSVL.